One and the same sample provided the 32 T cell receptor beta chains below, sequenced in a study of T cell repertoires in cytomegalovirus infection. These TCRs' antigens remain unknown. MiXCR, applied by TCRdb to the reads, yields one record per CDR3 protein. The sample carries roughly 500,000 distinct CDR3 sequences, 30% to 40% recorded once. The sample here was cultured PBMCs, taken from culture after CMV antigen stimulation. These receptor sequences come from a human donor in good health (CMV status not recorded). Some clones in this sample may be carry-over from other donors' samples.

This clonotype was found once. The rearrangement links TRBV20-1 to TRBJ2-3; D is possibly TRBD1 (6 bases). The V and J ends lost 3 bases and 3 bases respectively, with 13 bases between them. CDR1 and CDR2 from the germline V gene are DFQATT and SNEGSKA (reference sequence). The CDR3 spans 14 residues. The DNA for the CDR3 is TGCAGTGCTAGCCACAGGGACCCAACAGATACGCAGTATTTT. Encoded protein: CSASHRDPTDTQYF.

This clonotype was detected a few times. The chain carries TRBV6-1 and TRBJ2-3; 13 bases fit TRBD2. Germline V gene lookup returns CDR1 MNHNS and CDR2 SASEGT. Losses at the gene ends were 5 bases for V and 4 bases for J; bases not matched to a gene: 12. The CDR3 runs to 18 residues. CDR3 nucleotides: TGTGCCAGCAGTCGAACTAGCGGGAGGGCCGGTTGGGCAGATACGCAGTATTTT. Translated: CASSRTSGRAGWADTQYF.

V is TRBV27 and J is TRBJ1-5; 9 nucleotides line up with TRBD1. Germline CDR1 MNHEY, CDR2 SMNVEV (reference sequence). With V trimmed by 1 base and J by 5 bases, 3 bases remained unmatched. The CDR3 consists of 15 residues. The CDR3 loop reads CASSLYRGRDQPQHF. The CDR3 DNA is TGTGCCAGCAGTTTATACAGGGGGCGAGATCAGCCCCAGCATTTT.

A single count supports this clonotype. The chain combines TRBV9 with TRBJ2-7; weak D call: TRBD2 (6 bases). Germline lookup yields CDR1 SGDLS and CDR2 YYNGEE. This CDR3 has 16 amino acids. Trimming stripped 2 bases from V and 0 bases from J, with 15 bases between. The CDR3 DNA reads TGTGCCAGCAGCGTTAGCCCGGGAGCACGCTCCTACGAGCAGTACGTC. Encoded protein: CASSVSPGARSYEQYV.

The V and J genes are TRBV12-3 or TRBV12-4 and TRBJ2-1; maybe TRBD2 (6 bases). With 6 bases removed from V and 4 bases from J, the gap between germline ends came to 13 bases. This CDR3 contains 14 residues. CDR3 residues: CASRPLAGYNEQFF. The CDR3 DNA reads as TGTGCCAGCAGGCCCCTCGCGGGGTACAATGAGCAGTTCTTC.

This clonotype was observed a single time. In DNA, the CDR3 is TGTGCCAGCAGTTCCTACAGGGGGCGGCTAGTGAGCACCGGGGAGCTGTTTTTT. Protein product: CASSSYRGRLVSTGELFF. This chain links TRBV6-5 with TRBJ2-2, with 9 nucleotides matching TRBD1. CDR1 MNHEY and CDR2 SVGAGI come from the germline V gene. The CDR3 sequence is 18 residues long. V trimming: 4 bases; J trimming: 4 bases; junction bases outside the gene matches: 13.

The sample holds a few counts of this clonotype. CDR3 sequence reads: CASMARTGELFF. DNA of the CDR3: TGTGCCAGCATGGCCCGTACCGGGGAGCTGTTTTTT. The chain combines TRBV6-2 or TRBV6-3 with TRBJ2-2; D remains ambiguous. V was shortened by 7 bases and J by 5 bases, with 8 bases between the two germline ends. The CDR3 has 12 residues. Germline lookup yields CDR1 MNHEY and CDR2 SVGEGT.

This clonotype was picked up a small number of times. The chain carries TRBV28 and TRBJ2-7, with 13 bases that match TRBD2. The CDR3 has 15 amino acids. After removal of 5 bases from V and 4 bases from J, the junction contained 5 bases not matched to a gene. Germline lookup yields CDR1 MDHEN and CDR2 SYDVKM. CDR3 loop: CASSPGLAGRYEQYF. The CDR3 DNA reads TGTGCCAGCAGTCCGGGACTAGCGGGAAGGTACGAGCAGTACTTC.

Written as DNA, the CDR3 is TGTGCCATCCACTTGGGTACACTTCCCTACGAGCAGTACTTC. Translating gives CAIHLGTLPYEQYF. The V and J genes are TRBV7-9 and TRBJ2-7; D is uncertain. Trimming pared 10 bases from V and 2 bases from J, leaving 18 bases between. The CDR3 spans 14 residues. The germline gives CDR1 SEHNR, CDR2 FQNEAQ (reference sequence).

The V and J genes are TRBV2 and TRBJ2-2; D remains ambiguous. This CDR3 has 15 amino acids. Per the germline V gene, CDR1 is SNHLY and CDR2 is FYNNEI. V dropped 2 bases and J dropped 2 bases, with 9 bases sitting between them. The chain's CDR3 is CASSELPVNTGELFF. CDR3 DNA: TGTGCCAGCAGTGAACTCCCGGTTAACACCGGGGAGCTGTTTTTT.

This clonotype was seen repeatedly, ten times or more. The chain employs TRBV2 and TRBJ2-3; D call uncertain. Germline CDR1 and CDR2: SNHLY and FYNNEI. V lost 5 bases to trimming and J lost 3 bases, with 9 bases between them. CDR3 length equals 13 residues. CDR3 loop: CASSPPFTDTQYF. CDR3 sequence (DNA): TGTGCCAGCAGTCCGCCATTTACAGATACGCAGTATTTT.

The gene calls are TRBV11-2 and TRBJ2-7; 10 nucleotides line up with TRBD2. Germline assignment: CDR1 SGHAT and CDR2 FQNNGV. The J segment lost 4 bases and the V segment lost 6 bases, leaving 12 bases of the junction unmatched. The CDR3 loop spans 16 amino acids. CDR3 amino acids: CASRKSIAGGGYEQYF. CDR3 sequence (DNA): TGTGCCAGCAGGAAATCTATAGCGGGAGGAGGATACGAGCAGTACTTC.

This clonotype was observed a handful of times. CDR3 coding DNA: TGCGCCAGCAGAGGGGAGGCCAGGGGTGAAAAACTGTTTTTT. The encoded protein is CASRGEARGEKLFF. This chain joins TRBV4-1 and TRBJ1-4, with D maybe TRBD1 (6 bases). The CDR3 is 14 amino acids. The germline V and J ends were trimmed by 6 bases and 7 bases, with 15 bases remaining between them. Germline assignment: CDR1 MGHRA and CDR2 YSYEKL.

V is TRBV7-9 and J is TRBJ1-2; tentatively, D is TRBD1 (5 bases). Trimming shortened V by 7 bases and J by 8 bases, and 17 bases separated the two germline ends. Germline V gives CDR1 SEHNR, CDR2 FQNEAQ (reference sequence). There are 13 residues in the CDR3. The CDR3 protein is CASTVGVLDGYTF. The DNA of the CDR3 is TGTGCCAGCACCGTGGGGGTGCTGGACGGCTACACCTTC.

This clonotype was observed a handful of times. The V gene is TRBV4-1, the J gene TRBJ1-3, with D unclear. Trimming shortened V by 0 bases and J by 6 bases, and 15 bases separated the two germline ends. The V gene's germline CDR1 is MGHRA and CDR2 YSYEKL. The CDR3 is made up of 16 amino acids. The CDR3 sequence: CASSQDNAGVENTIYF. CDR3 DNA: TGCGCCAGCAGCCAAGATAATGCTGGGGTTGAAAACACCATATATTTT.

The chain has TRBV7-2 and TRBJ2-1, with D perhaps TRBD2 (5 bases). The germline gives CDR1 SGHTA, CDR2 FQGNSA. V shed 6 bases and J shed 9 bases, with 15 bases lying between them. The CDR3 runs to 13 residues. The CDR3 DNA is TGTGCCAGCAGGTATGAGTCGGGATTTGAGCAGTTCTTC. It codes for CASRYESGFEQFF.

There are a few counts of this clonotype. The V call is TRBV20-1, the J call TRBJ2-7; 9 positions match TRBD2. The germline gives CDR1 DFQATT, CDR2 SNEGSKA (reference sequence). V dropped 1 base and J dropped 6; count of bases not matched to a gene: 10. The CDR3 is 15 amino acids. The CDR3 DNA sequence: TGCAGTGCTAGAGTGGGCGGGAGGGCCGATTCCGAGCAGTACTTC. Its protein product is CSARVGGRADSEQYF.

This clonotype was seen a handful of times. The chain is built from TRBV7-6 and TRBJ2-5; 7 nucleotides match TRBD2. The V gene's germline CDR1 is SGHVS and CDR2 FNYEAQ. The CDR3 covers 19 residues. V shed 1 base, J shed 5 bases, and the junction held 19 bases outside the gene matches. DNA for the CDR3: TGTGCCAGCAGCTTAGGGCCCGGGGCGGGAAGTCTCGGGGGGGAGACCCAGTACTTC. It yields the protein CASSLGPGAGSLGGETQYF.

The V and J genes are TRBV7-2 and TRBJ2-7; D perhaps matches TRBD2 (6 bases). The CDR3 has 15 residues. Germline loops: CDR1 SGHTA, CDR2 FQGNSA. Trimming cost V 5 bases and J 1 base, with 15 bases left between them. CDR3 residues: CASSLLGEESYEQYF. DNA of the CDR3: TGTGCCAGCAGCCTTTTGGGGGAGGAATCCTACGAGCAGTACTTC.

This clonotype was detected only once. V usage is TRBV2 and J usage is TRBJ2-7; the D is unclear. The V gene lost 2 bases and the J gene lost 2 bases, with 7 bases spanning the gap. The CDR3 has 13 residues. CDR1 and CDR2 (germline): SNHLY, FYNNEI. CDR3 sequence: CASSERVAYEQYV. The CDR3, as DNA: TGTGCCAGCAGTGAAAGGGTTGCCTACGAGCAGTACGTC.

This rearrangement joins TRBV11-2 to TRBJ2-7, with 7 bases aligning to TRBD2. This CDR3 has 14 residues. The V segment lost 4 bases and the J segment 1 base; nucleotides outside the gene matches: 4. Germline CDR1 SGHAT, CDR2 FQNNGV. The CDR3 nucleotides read TGTGCCAGCAGCTCGACTAGCTTTTCCTACGAGCAGTACTTC. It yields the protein CASSSTSFSYEQYF.

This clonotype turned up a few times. CDR3 residues: CASSLAWDLRPSEQFF. CDR3 coding DNA: TGCGCCAGCAGCTTGGCCTGGGACCTCCGACCCTCTGAGCAGTTCTTC. The V gene is TRBV5-1, the J gene TRBJ2-1; D is perhaps TRBD1 or TRBD2 (5 bases each). The CDR3 extends over 16 amino acids. From germline, CDR1 is SGHRS and CDR2 YFSETQ. Trimming stripped 0 bases from V and 9 bases from J, with 19 bases between.

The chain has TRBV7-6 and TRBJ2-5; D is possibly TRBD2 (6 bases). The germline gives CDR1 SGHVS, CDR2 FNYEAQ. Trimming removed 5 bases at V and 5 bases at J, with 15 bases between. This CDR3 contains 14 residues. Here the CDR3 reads CASSDTGTGETQYF. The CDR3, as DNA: TGTGCCAGCAGCGACACCGGGACTGGGGAGACCCAGTACTTC.

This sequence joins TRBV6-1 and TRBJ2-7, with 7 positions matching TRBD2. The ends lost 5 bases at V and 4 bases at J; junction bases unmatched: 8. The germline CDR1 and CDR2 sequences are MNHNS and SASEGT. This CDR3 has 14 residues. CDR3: CASSSGGAGYEQYV. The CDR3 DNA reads TGTGCCAGCAGTTCCGGGGGAGCGGGATACGAGCAGTACGTC.

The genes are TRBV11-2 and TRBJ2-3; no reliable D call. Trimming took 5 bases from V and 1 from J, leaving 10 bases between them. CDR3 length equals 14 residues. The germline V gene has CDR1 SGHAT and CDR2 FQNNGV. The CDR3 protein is CASSPVMRTDTQYF. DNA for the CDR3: TGTGCCAGCAGCCCTGTGATGCGCACAGATACGCAGTATTTT.

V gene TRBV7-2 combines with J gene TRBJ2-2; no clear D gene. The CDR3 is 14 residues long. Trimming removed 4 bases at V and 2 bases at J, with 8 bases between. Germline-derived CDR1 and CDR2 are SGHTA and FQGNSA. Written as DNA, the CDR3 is TGTGCCAGCAGCTGGACCGGTAACACCGGGGAGCTGTTTTTT. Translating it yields CASSWTGNTGELFF.

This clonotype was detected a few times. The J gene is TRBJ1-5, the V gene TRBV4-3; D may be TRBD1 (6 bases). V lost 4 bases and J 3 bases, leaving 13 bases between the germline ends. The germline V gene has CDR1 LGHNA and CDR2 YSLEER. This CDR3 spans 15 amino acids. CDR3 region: CASSPGGANNQPQHF. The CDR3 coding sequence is TGCGCCAGCAGCCCCGGGGGCGCGAACAATCAGCCCCAGCATTTT.

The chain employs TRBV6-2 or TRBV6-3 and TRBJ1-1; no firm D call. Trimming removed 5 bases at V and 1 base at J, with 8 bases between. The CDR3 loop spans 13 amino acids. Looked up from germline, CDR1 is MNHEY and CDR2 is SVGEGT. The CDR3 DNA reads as TGTGCCAGCAGTGGCACAGAGAACACTGAAGCTTTCTTT. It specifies CASSGTENTEAFF.

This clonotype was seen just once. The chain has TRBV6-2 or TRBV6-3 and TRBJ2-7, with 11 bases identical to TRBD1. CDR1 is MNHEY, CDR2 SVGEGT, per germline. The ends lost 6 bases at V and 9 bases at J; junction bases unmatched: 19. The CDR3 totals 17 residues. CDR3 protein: CASRGLGQGGDPTAQYF. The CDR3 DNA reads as TGTGCCAGCAGGGGCTTGGGACAGGGGGGAGATCCTACGGCGCAGTACTTC.

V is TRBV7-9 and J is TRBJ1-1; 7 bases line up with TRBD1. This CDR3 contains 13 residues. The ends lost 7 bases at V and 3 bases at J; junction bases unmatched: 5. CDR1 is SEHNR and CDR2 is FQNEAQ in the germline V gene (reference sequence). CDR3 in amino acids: CASNPTGDTEAFF. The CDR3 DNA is TGTGCCAGCAACCCCACAGGGGACACTGAAGCTTTCTTT.

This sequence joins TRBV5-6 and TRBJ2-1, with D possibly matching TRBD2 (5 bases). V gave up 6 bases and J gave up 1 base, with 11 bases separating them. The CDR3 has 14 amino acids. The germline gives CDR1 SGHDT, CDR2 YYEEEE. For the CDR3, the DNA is TGTGCCAGCAAAAGTCTAGCTTCCTACAATGAGCAGTTCTTC. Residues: CASKSLASYNEQFF.

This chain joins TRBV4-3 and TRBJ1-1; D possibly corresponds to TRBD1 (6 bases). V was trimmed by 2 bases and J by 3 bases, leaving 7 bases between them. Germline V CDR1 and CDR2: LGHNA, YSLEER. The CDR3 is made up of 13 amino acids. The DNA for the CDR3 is TGCGCCAGCAGCCAAAGGACAGACACTGAAGCTTTCTTT. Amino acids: CASSQRTDTEAFF.